This T cell receptor beta chain comes out of a study of T cells after yellow fever vaccination. 5'RACE template switching generated TCR cDNA, adding a universal primer site and UMIs. TCRdb passed the 5' RACE reads through MiXCR, listing each CDR3 protein once. Among 100,000 to 150,000 distinct CDR3 sequences listed, roughly 15% were seen once. After removal of 4 bases from V and 5 bases from J, the junction contained 3 bases not matched to a gene. The CDR3 runs 13 residues. Germline V CDR1 and CDR2: MGHRA, YSYEKL. This clonotype was seen a handful of times. This chain uses TRBV4-1 with TRBJ2-5; 8 bases match TRBD2. The sequence derives from a man younger than 35 who received the YFV17D yellow fever vaccine. The source was CD8+ T cells sorted from PBMCs, collected 5 days after the yellow fever booster vaccination. The CDR3 DNA reads TGCGCCAGCAGCCGACGCGGGGGGGAGACCCAGTACTTC. Its protein is CASSRRGGETQYF.